The clone carrying this T cell receptor (beta chain) appeared a few times. Its specificity is not known. This record belongs to a study of cytomegalovirus exposure and HLA in healthy donors. Study as a whole: One earlier analysis, a look at approximately 190 million T cells, found roughly 120 million unique TCR beta sequences.

The primer mix had 60 Vbeta and 13 Jbeta primers. Profiled with immunoSEQ multiplex PCR; TCRdb holds only in-frame clones, not every one. This sample carries around 250,000 clones, approximately 81% of them seen once, and the ten largest clones take about 7.3%. This CDR3 is 14 amino acids long. V was clipped by 2 bases and J by 2 bases; unmatched bases: 2. CDR1 LNHDA and CDR2 SQIVND come from the germline V gene (reference sequence). Study results and limitations: Excluded were some V segments that proved indistinguishable, including TRBV6-2 and TRBV6-3.

Sample: PBMCs. J is TRBJ1-2 and V is TRBV19; 7 nucleotides align to TRBD1. This TCR was sampled from a woman in her sixties or seventies in good health and CMV-seropositive. DNA of the CDR3: TGTGCCAGTAGTATACTGACAGGGAACTATGGCTACACCTTC. Residues: CASSILTGNYGYTF. Together with reference TRBV19 and TRBJ1-2, the CDR3 gives the full variable domain: DGGITQSPKYLFRKEGQNVTLSCEQNLNHDAMYWYRQDPGQGLRLIYYSQIVNDFQKGDIAEGYSVSREKKESFPLTVTSAQKNPTAFYLCASSILTGNYGYTFGSGTRLTVV.